This T cell receptor beta chain was sequenced in a study of T-cell reconstitution after alpha-beta-depleted transplantation in children. General study points: TCRbeta diversity was high at day 60 in some patients (a result of surviving recipient T cells and thymic progenitors). Roughly two months post-transplant, alpha-beta T cells reportedly originated from several hundred graft clones that had expanded. After one year, T-cell counts and TCRbeta diversity mostly came from new T cells.

Unique molecular identifiers were incorporated when the TCRbeta library was constructed. MiXCR, applied by TCRdb to the PCR reads, yields one record per CDR3 protein. The repertoire holds 480,000 or so distinct CDR3 sequences, about 11% seen once, with around 2% in the top ten. V dropped 6 bases and J dropped 13; count of bases not matched to a gene: 17. The CDR3 runs to 16 residues. CDR1 is MDHEN and CDR2 is SYDVKM in the germline V gene. This clonotype has a count of ten or more. Its antigen is still unknown. The chain joins TRBV28 to TRBJ2-1, with TRBD2 matching over 11 bases. The source is a child younger than 10 with inherited bone marrow failure, due to receive a stem cell transplant. This sample comprised PBMCs, obtained before TCRalphabeta/CD19-depleted stem cell transplant. The CDR3 region is CASSSLLAGVRSEQFF. CDR3 nucleotide sequence: TGTGCCAGCAGCTCCCTACTAGCGGGAGTTCGTTCGGAACAGTTCTTC.